The 18 T cell receptor beta chains given below trace back to one sample, sequenced in a study of blood T cell repertoires in COVID-19. Sequenced by immunoSEQ multiplex PCR; TCRdb stores in-frame clones only, minus some. The sample lists 85,000 to 130,000 clones, about 80% seen once, with 14% in the top ten. Sequencing was carried out using peripheral blood. The source of these receptors is a woman in her sixties or seventies with acute or convalescent COVID-19.

As DNA, the CDR3 is TGTGCCAGCAGTGGAAGGGACAGGGACATCTACGAGCAGTACTTC. Translated: CASSGRDRDIYEQYF. The gene calls are TRBV6-4 and TRBJ2-7, with TRBD1 matching 9 bases. This CDR3 contains 15 residues. Germline CDR1 MRHNA, CDR2 SNTAGT. With V trimmed by 4 bases and J by 3 bases, 7 bases remained unmatched.

The chain has TRBV28 and TRBJ1-4, with D tentatively TRBD1 (5 bases). V was shortened by 3 bases and J by 7 bases, with 15 bases between the two germline ends. The CDR3 extends over 15 amino acids. The germline CDR1 and CDR2 sequences are MDHEN and SYDVKM. CDR3 amino acids: CASSLAGRVSEKLFF. The CDR3 nucleotides are TGTGCCAGCAGTTTGGCAGGGCGCGTCAGTGAAAAACTGTTTTTT.

The chain employs TRBV6-5 and TRBJ2-5; TRBD2 agrees at 7 bases. Per the germline V gene, CDR1 is MNHEY and CDR2 is SVGAGI. V was clipped by 7 bases and J by 7 bases; unmatched bases: 6. The CDR3 is 12 residues long. CDR3 bases: TGTGCCAGCAACGAGCGGGATGGGACCCAGTACTTC. This translates into CASNERDGTQYF.

The chain joins TRBV5-1 to TRBJ2-1, with 7 nucleotides matching TRBD2. The germline V gene has CDR1 SGHRS and CDR2 YFSETQ. This CDR3 contains 15 residues. J was trimmed by 5 bases and V by 0 bases; bases with no gene match: 5. This CDR3 is CASSLDGAGDNEQFF. In nucleotides, the CDR3 is TGCGCCAGCAGCTTGGATGGGGCGGGGGACAATGAGCAGTTCTTC.

The rearrangement joins TRBV5-1 to TRBJ1-2; maybe TRBD1 (6 bases). The CDR3 length is 15 residues. With 3 bases removed from V and 2 bases from J, the gap between germline ends came to 14 bases. CDR1 is SGHRS, CDR2 YFSETQ, per germline. CDR3 amino acids: CASSYEWTENYGYTF. CDR3 DNA: TGCGCCAGCAGCTACGAATGGACAGAGAACTATGGCTACACCTTC.

The chain employs TRBV5-1 and TRBJ1-1; D uncertain. Germline V gene data show CDR1 as SGHRS and CDR2 as YFSETQ. This CDR3 contains 12 residues. V was shortened by 0 bases and J by 5 bases, with 5 bases between the two germline ends. This CDR3 reads CASSLGQTEAFF. The CDR3 nucleotides are TGCGCCAGCAGCTTGGGACAAACTGAAGCTTTCTTT.

The CDR3 DNA follows: TGTGCCAGCAACTTTATGACAGGGTCCTATGGCTACACCTTC. The encoded protein is CASNFMTGSYGYTF. The chain links TRBV28 to TRBJ1-2, with 7 bases aligning to TRBD1. The CDR3 extends over 14 amino acids. Germline CDR1 is MDHEN and CDR2 is SYDVKM. V lost 7 bases to trimming and J lost 4 bases; unmatched junction nucleotides: 9.

The chain has TRBV28 and TRBJ2-7; perhaps TRBD2 as D (5 bases). The V and J ends lost 5 bases and 3 bases respectively, with 14 bases between them. The CDR3 spans 14 residues. Germline V gene data show CDR1 as MDHEN and CDR2 as SYDVKM. In DNA form, the CDR3 reads TGTGCCAGCAGTCCGGACTTGGGGAGCTACGAGCAGTACTTC. Its translation: CASSPDLGSYEQYF.

This clone has more than one count but fewer than ten. This chain connects TRBV3-1 (or the pseudogene TRBV3-2) to TRBJ2-7; 7 positions agree with TRBD1. Unmatched junction bases numbered 9, after V lost 4 bases and J lost 6 bases. CDR3 length: 14 amino acids. Germline CDR1 is LGHDT and CDR2 is YNNKEL (reference sequence). CDR3 bases: TGTGCCAGCAGCCCCACAGGGGCGAGATCCGAGCAGTACTTC. Encoded protein: CASSPTGARSEQYF.

V usage is TRBV2 and J usage is TRBJ1-2; unclear D gene. In germline, CDR1 is SNHLY, CDR2 FYNNEI. This CDR3 region has 15 residues. V lost 0 bases and J 7 bases, leaving 15 bases between the germline ends. CDR3 amino acids: CASSEATYRGGGYTF. The CDR3 region has the DNA TGTGCCAGCAGTGAAGCGACATACCGGGGAGGTGGCTACACCTTC. Based on the CDR3 plus reference TRBV2 and TRBJ1-2, the full variable domain is EPEVTQTPSHQVTQMGQEVILRCVPISNHLYFYWYRQILGQKVEFLVSFYNNEISEKSEIFDDQFSVERPDGSNFTLKIRSTKLEDSAMYFCASSEATYRGGGYTFGSGTRLTVV.

As DNA, the CDR3 is TGTGCCAGTAGTCCTCGGCAGGGGATGGATGAAAAACTGTTTTTT. Translated, it gives CASSPRQGMDEKLFF. The rearrangement uses TRBV19 and TRBJ1-4; D perhaps matches TRBD1 (6 bases). V was clipped by 5 bases and J by 6 bases, with 16 bases between them. The CDR3 spans 15 residues. From germline, CDR1 is LNHDA and CDR2 SQIVND (reference sequence).

The gene calls are TRBV7-2 and TRBJ2-5; D gene uncertain. The germline CDR1 and CDR2 sequences are SGHTA and FQGNSA. Trimming took 5 bases from V and 4 from J, leaving 8 bases between them. The CDR3 extends over 12 amino acids. DNA for the CDR3: TGTGCCAGCAGCCCCGGTCCAGAGACCCAGTACTTC. The encoded protein is CASSPGPETQYF.

This rearrangement joins TRBV10-1 to TRBJ2-1, with 7 nucleotides matching TRBD2. The CDR3 is 15 amino acids. The germline CDR1 and CDR2 sequences are WNHNN and SYGVQD (reference sequence). J was trimmed by 7 bases and V by 2 bases; bases with no gene match: 8. The DNA of the CDR3 is TGCGCCAGCAGTGAGGGGAGGGCCTCAAGAAATGAGCAGTTCTTC. Encoded protein: CASSEGRASRNEQFF.

This clone was detected only a few times. The chain has TRBV7-3 and TRBJ2-3; 9 bases match TRBD2. CDR3 length: 17 amino acids. V shed 2 bases and J 2 bases; nucleotides not matched to a gene: 8. Per germline, CDR1 SGHTA and CDR2 FQGTGA. The CDR3 region has the DNA TGTGCCAGCAGCTTATTCGCGCTAGCGGGAACCACAGATACGCAGTATTTT. Its protein product is CASSLFALAGTTDTQYF.

The chain carries TRBV5-4 and TRBJ2-7; a possible D gene is TRBD2 (5 bases). Germline V gives CDR1 SGHNT, CDR2 YYREEE (reference sequence). The V and J ends lost 4 bases and 5 bases respectively, with 16 bases between them. CDR3 length: 14 amino acids. CDR3 sequence reads: CASSPDSGRDEQYF. The CDR3 DNA reads as TGTGCCAGCAGCCCTGACTCGGGAAGGGACGAGCAGTACTTC.

The V and J genes are TRBV4-1 and TRBJ2-7; TRBD2 might be the D (5 bases). CDR3 length: 15 amino acids. CDR1 MGHRA and CDR2 YSYEKL come from the germline V gene. V lost 0 bases and J lost 8, with 17 bases in between. CDR3 in amino acids: CASSQDRTTRGKQYF. DNA of the CDR3: TGCGCCAGCAGCCAAGATCGAACTACCCGGGGTAAGCAGTACTTC.

The V gene is TRBV5-1, the J gene TRBJ2-1, with a weak D call TRBD2 (6 bases). Trimming cost V 2 bases and J 0 bases, with 12 bases left between them. This CDR3 has 16 amino acids. The V gene's germline CDR1 is SGHRS and CDR2 YFSETQ. The CDR3 DNA follows: TGCGCCAGCAGCTTTCGGGACTCGAGCTCCTACAATGAGCAGTTCTTC. Translation gives CASSFRDSSSYNEQFF.

The chain couples TRBV5-1 to TRBJ2-5; 16 bases map to TRBD2. Unmatched junction bases numbered 13, after V lost 7 bases and J lost 1 base. The CDR3 has 19 amino acids. In germline, CDR1 is SGHRS, CDR2 YFSETQ. CDR3 protein: CASASSGTSGGGTQETQYF. CDR3 DNA sequence: TGCGCCAGCGCTTCCTCCGGGACTAGCGGGGGGGGCACCCAAGAGACCCAGTACTTC.